Shown below are 20 T cell receptor beta chains from a single sample sequenced in a study of CD8+ T cells in alopecia areata. RNA extraction and reverse transcription yielded cDNA as sequencing template. TCRdb keeps only in-frame clones here, not all; method: immunoSEQ multiplex PCR. The sample carries around 270,000 clones, 55% to 75% recorded once. This sample's treatment: oral pan-JAK inhibitor, 5-10 mg twice daily. Specimen: CD4+ T cells sorted from blood, collected at week 24, from a patient treated with tofacitinib. The receptors stem from a human donor with alopecia areata.

There are a few counts of this clone. This chain connects TRBV18 to TRBJ1-3, with a possible D match to TRBD1 (5 bases). The germline V and J ends were trimmed by 4 bases and 0 bases, with 10 bases remaining between them. The CDR3 has 15 residues. Germline assignment: CDR1 KGHSH and CDR2 LQKENI. The CDR3 here is CASSRTGISGNTIYF. The DNA for the CDR3 is TGTGCCAGCTCACGAACAGGTATCTCTGGAAACACCATATATTTT.

The chain carries TRBV30 and TRBJ1-1; D gene uncertain. Germline V gene data show CDR1 as GTSNPN and CDR2 as SVGIG (reference sequence). Trimming took off 0 bases at V and 5 bases at J, with 10 bases between the two ends. The CDR3 totals 13 residues. In DNA form, the CDR3 reads TGTGCCTGGAGTGTTAGAGCTCGGACTGAAGCTTTCTTT. Its protein product is CAWSVRARTEAFF.

The chain recombines TRBV2 with TRBJ2-5; TRBD2 might be the D (5 bases). Trimming pared 4 bases from V and 6 bases from J, leaving 9 bases between. The CDR3 is 12 residues long. CDR1 is SNHLY and CDR2 is FYNNEI in the germline V gene. The CDR3 here is CASSGTPQTQYF. The CDR3, as DNA: TGTGCCAGCAGTGGGACTCCTCAGACCCAGTACTTC.

This clone occurred a few times. This sequence joins TRBV7-9 and TRBJ2-1; tentatively, D is TRBD1 (5 bases). The CDR3 is made up of 18 amino acids. Trimming stripped 5 bases from V and 8 bases from J, with 28 bases between. Germline V gene data show CDR1 as SEHNR and CDR2 as FQNEAQ (reference sequence). The CDR3 spells CASSHRSGGSIPSDEQFF. The CDR3 nucleotides read TGTGCCAGCAGCCACAGGTCCGGTGGTTCGATTCCCTCAGATGAGCAGTTCTTC.

DNA for the CDR3: TGTGCCAGCAGTGCAGGGGGCGGTGAAAAACTGTTTTTT. Encoded protein: CASSAGGGEKLFF. The genes are TRBV2 and TRBJ1-4, with 8 bases fitting TRBD1. Germline V gene lookup returns CDR1 SNHLY and CDR2 FYNNEI. The CDR3 totals 13 residues. V shed 4 bases, J shed 7 bases, and the junction held 2 bases outside the gene matches.

This chain joins TRBV28 and TRBJ2-1, with 7 bases fitting TRBD1. The CDR3 spans 15 residues. Germline CDR1 is MDHEN and CDR2 is SYDVKM. V lost 6 bases to trimming and J lost 0 bases; unmatched junction nucleotides: 5. CDR3 DNA: TGTGCCAGCAGGTTACAGGGGAGCTCCTACAATGAGCAGTTCTTC. As protein: CASRLQGSSYNEQFF.

The J gene is TRBJ2-7, the V gene TRBV29-1; TRBD1 aligns across 10 bases. This CDR3 is 12 amino acids long. V shed 6 bases and J 4 bases; nucleotides not matched to a gene: 3. Germline CDR1 is SQVTM and CDR2 is ANQGSEA. The chain's CDR3 is CSVGQGGYEQYF. CDR3 nucleotides: TGCAGCGTCGGACAGGGGGGTTACGAGCAGTACTTC.

The table lists this clone with a few counts. This chain connects TRBV30 to TRBJ2-5; tentative D call: TRBD1 (6 bases). Germline assignment: CDR1 GTSNPN and CDR2 SVGIG (reference sequence). The CDR3 has 13 amino acids. The V end was cut by 1 base, the J end by 5 bases, with 11 bases between. Written as DNA, the CDR3 is TGTGCCTGGAGTGGTCAGAGGGGGGAGACCCAGTACTTC. It translates to CAWSGQRGETQYF.

This clone is a singleton in its sample. The chain joins TRBV30 to TRBJ1-2; D is unclear. V shed 0 bases and J shed 2 bases, with 13 bases lying between them. There are 15 residues in the CDR3. Germline lookup yields CDR1 GTSNPN and CDR2 SVGIG (reference sequence). In nucleotides, the CDR3 is TGTGCCTGGAGTGTACGTGTCCGGGGAAACTATGGCTACACCTTC. The encoded protein is CAWSVRVRGNYGYTF. The entire variable domain, with the rest obtained from reference TRBV30 and TRBJ1-2, is as follows: SQTIHQWPATLVQPVGSPLSLECTVEGTSNPNLYWYRQAAGRGLQLLFYSVGIGQISSEVPQNLSASRPQDRQFILSSKKLLLSDSGFYLCAWSVRVRGNYGYTFGSGTRLTVV.

The chain has TRBV5-1 and TRBJ2-5, with 7 positions matching TRBD1. In germline, CDR1 is SGHRS, CDR2 YFSETQ. The CDR3 runs 13 residues. Germline trimming cut 5 bases from V and 7 bases from J; bases unmatched to any gene: 8. The CDR3 DNA sequence: TGCGCCAGCAGTTTCGACAGGGCGGGGACCCAGTACTTC. This codes for CASSFDRAGTQYF.

V usage is TRBV18 and J usage is TRBJ1-2; D is undetermined. V was cut by 3 bases and J by 0 bases, with 11 bases left in between. This CDR3 contains 15 residues. The germline V gene encodes CDR1 KGHSH and CDR2 LQKENI. The CDR3 sequence is CASSPWEIPNYGYTF. As DNA, the CDR3 is TGTGCCAGCTCACCCTGGGAAATTCCTAACTATGGCTACACCTTC. Using reference TRBV18 and TRBJ1-2 for the parts outside the CDR3, the full variable domain is NAGVMQNPRHLVRRRGQEARLRCSPMKGHSHVYWYRQLPEEGLKFMVYLQKENIIDESGMPKERFSAEFPKEGPSILRIQQVVRGDSAAYFCASSPWEIPNYGYTFGSGTRLTVV.

The V call is TRBV6-6, the J call TRBJ2-1; D uncertain. Per germline, CDR1 MNHNY and CDR2 SVGAGI (reference sequence). The V end lost 6 bases, the J end lost 0 bases, and 15 bases lay between the germline ends. CDR3 length: 16 amino acids. In DNA, the CDR3 is TGTGCCAGCAGGGGCGTCGACCGAAGCTCCTACAATGAGCAGTTCTTC. Amino acids: CASRGVDRSSYNEQFF.

This chain uses TRBV9 with TRBJ1-1; 7 bases fit TRBD1. J was trimmed by 9 bases and V by 4 bases; bases with no gene match: 6. This CDR3 spans 12 amino acids. CDR1 SGDLS and CDR2 YYNGEE come from the germline V gene. CDR3: CASSPGQAQAFF. For the CDR3, the DNA is TGTGCCAGCAGCCCCGGACAGGCACAAGCTTTCTTT.

The chain joins TRBV5-1 to TRBJ2-1; 8 bases agree with TRBD2. This CDR3 contains 15 residues. Per the germline V gene, CDR1 is SGHRS and CDR2 is YFSETQ. Trimming took 0 bases from V and 3 from J; bases not matched to a gene: 2. Here the CDR3 reads CASSLGSGGYNEQFF. DNA for the CDR3: TGCGCCAGCAGCTTGGGAAGCGGGGGCTACAATGAGCAGTTCTTC.

The V call is TRBV30, the J call TRBJ1-1, with D maybe TRBD1 (5 bases). V lost 3 bases, J lost 3 bases, and 17 bases lay in between. CDR1 and CDR2 from the germline V gene are GTSNPN and SVGIG (reference sequence). The CDR3 consists of 15 residues. The CDR3 sequence is CAWRLGLGVDTEAFF. The CDR3 DNA is TGTGCCTGGAGGCTCGGCCTGGGGGTCGACACTGAAGCTTTCTTT.

This clone was seen only a few times. The chain carries TRBV5-1 and TRBJ2-7; 9 bases align to TRBD1. After removal of 4 bases from V and 3 bases from J, the junction contained 2 bases not matched to a gene. CDR1 is SGHRS, CDR2 YFSETQ, per germline. The CDR3 covers 13 residues. The CDR3 DNA is TGCGCCAGCAGCACGACAGGGGGCTACGAGCAGTACTTC. Protein sequence: CASSTTGGYEQYF. The variable domain in full, with the rest retrieved from reference TRBV5-1 and TRBJ2-7, is KAGVTQTPRYLIKTRGQQVTLSCSPISGHRSVSWYQQTPGQGLQFLFEYFSETQRNKGNFPGRFSGRQFSNSRSEMNVSTLELGDSALYLCASSTTGGYEQYFGPGTRLTVT.

A remark on this clone: This same CDR3 is encoded by further DNA sequences in the sample. The chain recombines TRBV5-1 with TRBJ2-5; TRBD1 matches 7 bases. With 1 base clipped from V and 2 bases from J, the junction kept 2 bases outside the gene matches. Germline CDR1 and CDR2: SGHRS and YFSETQ. This CDR3 has 14 residues. The CDR3 nucleotides read TGCGCCAGCAGCTTGCCGGGACAGCAAGAGACCCAGTACTTC. It yields the protein CASSLPGQQETQYF.

The CDR3 nucleotides are TGTGCCAGCAGCTTCGTAGGGGGAGAGACCCAGTACTTC. Protein sequence: CASSFVGGETQYF. This sequence joins TRBV7-3 and TRBJ2-5; perhaps TRBD1 as D (6 bases). CDR1 SGHTA and CDR2 FQGTGA come from the germline V gene. The CDR3 is made up of 13 amino acids. Trimming pared 3 bases from V and 4 bases from J, leaving 9 bases between.

This clone was picked up a small number of times. The chain joins TRBV5-1 to TRBJ2-3, with 8 bases matching TRBD1. The CDR3 extends over 16 amino acids. The V gene's germline CDR1 is SGHRS and CDR2 YFSETQ. Trimming took 2 bases from V and 1 from J; bases not matched to a gene: 6. The CDR3 protein is CASSLQGEWGTDTQYF. CDR3 nucleotides: TGCGCCAGCAGCTTACAGGGGGAATGGGGCACAGATACGCAGTATTTT.

The gene calls are TRBV29-1 and TRBJ1-2, with 8 bases lining up with TRBD1. Germline CDR1 and CDR2: SQVTM and ANQGSEA. This CDR3 region has 13 residues. With V trimmed by 6 bases and J by 2 bases, 5 bases remained unmatched. The CDR3 sequence: CSVFDRGNYGYTF. Here the CDR3 DNA reads TGCAGCGTCTTTGACAGGGGAAACTATGGCTACACCTTC.